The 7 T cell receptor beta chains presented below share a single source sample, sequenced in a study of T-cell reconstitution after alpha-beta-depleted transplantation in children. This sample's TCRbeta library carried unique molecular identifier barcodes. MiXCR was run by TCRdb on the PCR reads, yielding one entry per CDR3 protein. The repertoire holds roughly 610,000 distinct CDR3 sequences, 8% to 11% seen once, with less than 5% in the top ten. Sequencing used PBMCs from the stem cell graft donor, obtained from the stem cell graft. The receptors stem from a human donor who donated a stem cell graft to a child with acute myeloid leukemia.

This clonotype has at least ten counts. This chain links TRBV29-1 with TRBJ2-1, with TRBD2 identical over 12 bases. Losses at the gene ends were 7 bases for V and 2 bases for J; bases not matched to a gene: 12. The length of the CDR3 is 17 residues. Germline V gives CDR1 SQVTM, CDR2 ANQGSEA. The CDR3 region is CSAVALWTSGAYNEQFF. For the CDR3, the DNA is TGCAGCGCTGTCGCCTTATGGACTAGCGGGGCCTACAATGAGCAGTTCTTC.

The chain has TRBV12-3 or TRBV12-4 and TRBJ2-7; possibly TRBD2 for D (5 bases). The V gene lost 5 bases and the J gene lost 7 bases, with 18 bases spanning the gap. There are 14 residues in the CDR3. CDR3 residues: CASSAAGPSGEQYF. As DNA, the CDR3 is TGTGCCAGCAGTGCTGCCGGGCCATCGGGGGAGCAGTACTTC.

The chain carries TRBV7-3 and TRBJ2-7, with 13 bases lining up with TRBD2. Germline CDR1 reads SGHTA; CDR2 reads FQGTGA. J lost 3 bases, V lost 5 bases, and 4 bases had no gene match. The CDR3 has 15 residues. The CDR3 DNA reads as TGTGCCAGCAGCCCGGGACTAGCGGGGATCTACGAGCAGTACTTC. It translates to CASSPGLAGIYEQYF.

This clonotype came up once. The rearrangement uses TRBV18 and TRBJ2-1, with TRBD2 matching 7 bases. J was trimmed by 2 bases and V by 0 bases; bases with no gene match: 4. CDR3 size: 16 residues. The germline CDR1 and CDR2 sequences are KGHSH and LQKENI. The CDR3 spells CASSPPGAGTYNEQFF. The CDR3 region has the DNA TGTGCCAGCTCACCACCGGGAGCGGGGACCTACAATGAGCAGTTCTTC.

DNA for the CDR3: TGTGCCAGCAGTCCGAGGGGACAGACCGGGAGGCAAGAGACCCAGTACTTC. Protein product: CASSPRGQTGRQETQYF. The rearrangement joins TRBV12-3 or TRBV12-4 to TRBJ2-5; perhaps D is TRBD1 or TRBD2 (7 bases each). The V end lost 5 bases, the J end lost 2 bases, and 21 bases lay between the germline ends. The CDR3 length is 17 residues.

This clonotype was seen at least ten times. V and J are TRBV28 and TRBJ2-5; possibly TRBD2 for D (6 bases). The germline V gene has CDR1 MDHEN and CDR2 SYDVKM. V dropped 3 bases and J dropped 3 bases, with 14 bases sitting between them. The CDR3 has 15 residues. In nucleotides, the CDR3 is TGTGCCAGCAGTTTCATCGGAGGGCCCAAAGAGACCCAGTACTTC. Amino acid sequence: CASSFIGGPKETQYF.

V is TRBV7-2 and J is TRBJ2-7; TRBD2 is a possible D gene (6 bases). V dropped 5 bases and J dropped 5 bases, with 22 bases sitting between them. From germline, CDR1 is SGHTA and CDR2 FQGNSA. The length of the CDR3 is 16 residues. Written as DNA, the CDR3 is TGTGCCAGCAGCCCGCGTAGGGGAGGCACCCTCAACGAGCAGTACTTC. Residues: CASSPRRGGTLNEQYF.